Listed below are T cell receptor beta chains from one sample, sequenced in a study of Graves' ophthalmopathy and Graves' hyperthyroidism. TCRdb re-called the multiplex PCR reads with MiXCR, one entry per CDR3 protein. The sample holds some 520,000 distinct CDR3 sequences, under 15% seen once. The specimen sequenced was blood. Receptor source: a woman in her twenties or thirties with Graves' ophthalmopathy. The CDR3 runs from the conserved cysteine through the conserved F or W. A D gene is named only where the DNA matches it firmly. The size of a clone is reported for some rows only, either as once, few or many, or as a class for expanded clones.

size	V	J	D	CDR3	DNA
many	TRBV27	TRBJ1-1	NA	CASSPGRFMNTEAFF	TGTGCCAGCAGTCCGGGACGGTTTATGAACACTGAAGCTTTCTTT
many	TRBV18	TRBJ2-7	TRBD2	CASSPTIAGEGEQYF	TGTGCCAGCTCACCTACAATAGCGGGTGAGGGGGAGCAGTACTTC
few	TRBV30	TRBJ2-7	TRBD1	CAWTQGGSYEQYF	TGTGCCTGGACACAGGGGGGATCCTACGAGCAGTACTTC
many	TRBV2	TRBJ1-1	NA	CARLQGTEAFF	TGTGCCAGACTACAGGGCACTGAAGCTTTCTTT
many	TRBV6-1	TRBJ1-5	NA	CASRAGQGLRNQPQHF	TGTGCCAGCAGGGCGGGGCAGGGCCTCCGCAATCAGCCCCAGCATTTT
many	TRBV12-3/TRBV12-4	TRBJ1-3	NA	CASLTGSGNTIYF	TGTGCCAGTCTTACAGGGTCTGGAAACACCATATATTTT
NA	TRBV11-3	TRBJ2-5	NA	CASSLDGGGEETQYF	TGTGCCAGCAGCTTAGATGGTGGGGGAGAAGAGACCCAGTACTTC
NA	TRBV12-3/TRBV12-4	TRBJ2-7	NA	CASSSIADPYYEQYF	TGTGCCAGCAGTTCAATAGCGGACCCTTACTACGAGCAGTACTTC
many	TRBV28	TRBJ2-5	TRBD1	CASSSSGQGLETQYF	TGTGCCAGCAGTTCCTCGGGACAGGGGTTGGAGACCCAGTACTTC
NA	TRBV19	TRBJ1-5	NA	CASKEMDNQPQHF	TGTGCCAGTAAAGAGATGGACAATCAGCCCCAGCATTTT
many	TRBV20-1	TRBJ1-2	NA	CSAREGTGYYGYTF	TGCAGTGCTAGAGAGGGAACAGGGTACTATGGCTACACCTTC
few	TRBV11-2	TRBJ1-3	NA	CASQGSGNTIYF	TGTGCCAGCCAGGGTTCTGGAAACACCATATATTTT
NA	TRBV12-3/TRBV12-4	TRBJ2-2	TRBD1	CSSWGTGGSGELFF	TGTTCCAGCTGGGGGACAGGGGGCTCCGGGGAGCTGTTTTTT
many	TRBV20-1	TRBJ2-7	NA	CSGEWEFTYEQYF	TGCAGTGGGGAGTGGGAATTCACCTACGAGCAGTACTTC
many	TRBV5-1	TRBJ2-5	TRBD1	CASSPGDRIHQETQYF	TGCGCCAGCAGCCCCGGGGACAGGATACACCAAGAGACCCAGTACTTC
many	TRBV7-8	TRBJ2-5	NA	CASSSGIVGETQYF	TGTGCCAGCAGCAGCGGCATCGTAGGAGAGACCCAGTACTTC
many	TRBV6-4	TRBJ1-1	TRBD1	CASSPRPGQGGMNTEAFF	TGTGCCAGCAGTCCCCGCCCGGGACAGGGGGGCATGAACACTGAAGCTTTCTTT
many	TRBV7-3	TRBJ2-7	TRBD2	CASSLNPGGYEQYF	TGTGCCAGCAGCTTAAATCCGGGGGGCTACGAGCAGTACTTC
few	TRBV11-2	TRBJ1-5	NA	CASSLDSGSNQPQHF	TGTGCCAGCAGCTTAGATTCGGGGTCCAATCAGCCCCAGCATTTT
many	TRBV19	TRBJ1-5	NA	CASSMVSGSQPQHF	TGTGCCAGTAGTATGGTGTCAGGGAGTCAGCCCCAGCATTTT
few	TRBV6-2/TRBV6-3	TRBJ2-7	TRBD2	CASEGLVCEQYF	TGTGCCAGCGAAGGACTAGTCTGCGAGCAGTACTTC
many	TRBV20-1	TRBJ1-5	NA	CSARDIGGSNQPQHF	TGCAGTGCTAGAGATATAGGCGGATCCAATCAGCCCCAGCATTTT
many	TRBV30	TRBJ1-2	NA	CAWSKQETPREYGYTF	TGTGCCTGGAGTAAGCAGGAAACTCCAAGGGAGTATGGCTACACCTTC
NA	TRBV6-1	TRBJ2-3	NA	CASSPGTDLTDTHYF	TGTGCCAGCAGTCCCGGGACGGACCTCACAGATACGCATTATTTT
many	TRBV11-3	TRBJ1-2	TRBD1	CASSPTGDYGYTF	TGTGCCAGCAGCCCAACAGGGGACTATGGCTACACCTTC
many	TRBV5-1	TRBJ2-2	NA	CASSPHGRHTGELFF	TGCGCCAGCAGCCCTCACGGCCGTCACACCGGGGAGCTGTTTTTT
few	TRBV6-1	TRBJ2-5	TRBD1	CASSGGQGRQETQYF	TGTGCCAGCAGTGGGGGACAGGGGCGGCAAGAGACCCAGTACTTC
many	TRBV19	TRBJ1-1	NA	CASSAGTPNTEAFF	TGTGCCAGCTCAGCCGGGACACCGAACACTGAAGCTTTCTTT
many	TRBV12-3/TRBV12-4	TRBJ1-1	NA	CASSFGEAKAFF	TGTGCCAGCAGTTTTGGGGAGGCCAAAGCTTTCTTT
few	TRBV24-1	TRBJ2-4	TRBD2	CATWRGGASGELAKNIQYF	TGTGCCACCTGGCGGGGGGGGGCTAGCGGGGAACTAGCCAAAAACATTCAGTACTTC
NA	TRBV4-2	TRBJ2-5	NA	CASSQDEGILGETQYF	TGTGCCAGCAGCCAAGATGAGGGCATCCTAGGAGAGACCCAGTACTTC
many	TRBV19	TRBJ1-1	TRBD1	CASLADRALNTEAFF	TGTGCCAGTCTGGCGGACAGGGCCTTGAACACTGAAGCTTTCTTT
few	TRBV28	TRBJ2-2	TRBD1	CASRATGGTGELFF	TGTGCCAGCAGGGCTACAGGGGGCACCGGGGAGCTGTTTTTT
few	TRBV27	TRBJ1-1	NA	CASSGLGAEAFF	TGTGCCAGCAGTGGGCTAGGGGCTGAAGCTTTCTTT
many	TRBV25-1	TRBJ2-7	NA	CASSDAGRVYEQYF	TGTGCCAGCAGTGACGCGGGTAGAGTCTACGAGCAGTACTTC
many	TRBV7-9	TRBJ2-7	NA	CASSLHDSSYEQYF	TGTGCCAGCAGCTTACACGACAGCTCCTACGAGCAGTACTTC
many	TRBV6-5	TRBJ2-6	TRBD1	CASRLQGAGANVLTF	TGTGCCAGCAGACTGCAGGGGGCTGGGGCCAACGTCCTGACTTTC
many	TRBV4-2	TRBJ2-2	TRBD2	CASTQSLAGGSTGELFF	TGTGCCAGCACCCAATCCCTAGCGGGAGGGTCCACCGGGGAGCTGTTTTTT
many	TRBV25-1	TRBJ2-7	TRBD2	CASSAVAGGQGEQYF	TGTGCCAGCAGTGCAGTAGCGGGGGGGCAAGGGGAGCAGTACTTC
many	TRBV5-6	TRBJ1-1	TRBD1	CASSAPRDRGVNTEAFF	TGTGCCAGCAGCGCCCCTCGGGACAGGGGGGTTAACACTGAAGCTTTCTTT
NA	TRBV2	TRBJ2-7	TRBD2	CASSLLAGDPDEQYF	TGTGCCAGCAGTCTCTTAGCGGGAGACCCCGACGAGCAGTACTTC
many	TRBV28	TRBJ2-2	NA	CASSSSGGPNTGELFF	TGTGCCAGCAGTTCCAGTGGGGGTCCGAACACCGGGGAGCTGTTTTTT
many	TRBV18	TRBJ2-5	TRBD2	CASLPGLAEETQYF	TGTGCCAGCTTACCAGGGCTAGCGGAAGAGACCCAGTACTTC
many	TRBV5-1	TRBJ1-1	TRBD1	CASGDRGHTEAFF	TGCGCCAGCGGGGACAGGGGGCACACTGAAGCTTTCTTT
NA	TRBV4-1	TRBJ2-4	NA	CASSQGESGFVTKNIQYF	TGCGCCAGCAGCCAAGGGGAATCTGGGTTTGTTACCAAAAACATTCAGTACTTC
few	TRBV6-1	TRBJ1-1	NA	CASSEEIGGVGEAFF	TGTGCCAGCAGTGAAGAGATCGGGGGGGTGGGTGAAGCTTTCTTT
many	TRBV20-1	TRBJ2-7	NA	CSARAGLVGEQYF	TGCAGTGCTAGAGCTGGGCTAGTGGGCGAGCAGTACTTC
many	TRBV20-1	TRBJ2-7	TRBD1	CSASPLTGDNEQYF	TGCAGTGCTAGCCCTTTGACAGGGGACAACGAGCAGTACTTC
many	TRBV15	TRBJ2-2	NA	CATSRDYTGELFF	TGTGCCACCAGCAGAGATTACACCGGGGAGCTGTTTTTT
many	TRBV28	TRBJ2-5	NA	CASSLPPGPYQETQYF	TGTGCCAGCAGTTTACCACCGGGACCCTACCAAGAGACCCAGTACTTC
many	TRBV6-6	TRBJ2-7	NA	CASSSHEQYF	TGTGCCAGCAGTTCACACGAGCAGTACTTC
many	TRBV7-2	TRBJ2-5	TRBD1	CASSSHRGSETQYF	TGTGCCAGCAGCTCACACAGGGGGTCAGAGACCCAGTACTTC
many	TRBV29-1	TRBJ1-6	NA	CSVGQGRHSPLHF	TGCAGCGTTGGGCAGGGCAGGCATTCACCCCTCCACTTT
many	TRBV6-1	TRBJ1-3	NA	CASSESRRGNTIYF	TGTGCCAGCAGTGAATCTCGGAGGGGCAACACCATATATTTT
many	TRBV11-2	TRBJ2-5	NA	CASSRLAEWYQETQYF	TGTGCCAGCAGTCGATTAGCGGAATGGTACCAAGAGACCCAGTACTTC
many	TRBV30	TRBJ1-1	NA	CAWTLQRGVTEAFF	TGTGCCTGGACCCTCCAGAGGGGAGTCACTGAAGCTTTCTTT
many	TRBV10-3	TRBJ1-2	NA	CATEQGDYGYTF	TGTGCCACCGAACAGGGCGATTATGGCTACACCTTC
many	TRBV6-1	TRBJ1-1	NA	CASRDQGAEAFF	TGTGCCAGCAGAGACCAGGGAGCTGAAGCTTTCTTT
many	TRBV6-5	TRBJ1-1	NA	CASSYSPPQGTEAFF	TGTGCCAGCAGTTACTCGCCCCCACAGGGAACTGAAGCTTTCTTT